The table lists the clone carrying this T cell receptor beta chain with a few counts. Germline V gene data show CDR1 as DFQATT and CDR2 as SNEGSKA (reference sequence). This CDR3 has 17 amino acids. After removal of 3 bases from V and 0 bases from J, the junction contained 10 bases not matched to a gene. This specimen belongs to a study of T cell responses to AZD1222 COVID-19 vaccine. Libraries were prepared by immunoSEQ multiplex PCR; TCRdb keeps only in-frame clonotypes and omits some of them. The sample lists 130,000 to 150,000 clones, about 86% seen once, with around 5% in the top ten. This rearrangement joins TRBV20-1 to TRBJ1-3; 8 nucleotides match TRBD1. This material consisted of peripheral blood, taken 28 days after the second AZD1222 dose. The receptor was derived from an adult who received the AZD1222 COVID-19 vaccine. CDR3 region: CSASTIQGASSGNTIYF. The CDR3 nucleotides read TGCAGTGCTAGTACGATCCAGGGGGCTTCCTCTGGAAACACCATATATTTT.